The rows below give T cell receptor beta chains drawn from one sample of a study of cytomegalovirus exposure and HLA in healthy donors. The table came from immunoSEQ multiplex PCR; TCRdb's copy has only in-frame clones and leaves some out. The sample yields approximately 140,000 clones, about 78% seen once. Material for sequencing was PBMCs. All receptors derive from a human donor in good health. Each CDR3 is given with its conserved first and last residue. Fields, in order: J gene, V gene, CDR3 protein.

J: TRBJ2-1
V: TRBV7-2
CDR3: CASSLVGSSYNEQFF

J: TRBJ1-1
V: TRBV28
CDR3: CASRETGRTEAFF

J: TRBJ1-1
V: TRBV10-3
CDR3: CATKTGGGTEAFF

J: TRBJ2-7
V: TRBV19
CDR3: CASSIRLSGVGRRLTYEQYF

J: TRBJ1-5
V: TRBV28
CDR3: CASSLLRGIQPQHF

J: TRBJ2-7
V: TRBV30
CDR3: CAWNQGLYEQYF

J: TRBJ1-3
V: TRBV9
CDR3: CASSSLRQVSGNTIYF

J: TRBJ1-1
V: TRBV25-1
CDR3: CASSVMMAGPATEAFF

J: TRBJ2-1
V: TRBV2
CDR3: CASSGPLRGQGYNEQFF

J: TRBJ2-7
V: TRBV28
CDR3: CASSTPDRVNEQYF

J: TRBJ2-7
V: TRBV5-4
CDR3: CASSDGQGRYEQYF

J: TRBJ2-2
V: TRBV7-9
CDR3: CSSSLGQELNTGELFF